A single sample is the source of the 5 T cell receptor beta chains below, sequenced in a study of T cells after yellow fever vaccination. Each CDR3 protein gets one entry after TCRdb re-called the 5' RACE reads with MiXCR. The repertoire has 250,000 to 400,000 distinct CDR3 sequences, over 4% of them found once; the top ten carry around 23%. The specimen comprised PBMCs, sampled 5 days after the yellow fever booster vaccination. The source is a man between 18 and 29 years old who received the YFV17D yellow fever vaccine.

V gene TRBV4-2 combines with J gene TRBJ2-7; D might be TRBD2 (6 bases). The ends were cut back, 1 base at V and 0 bases at J, with 13 bases in the middle. The CDR3 runs to 16 residues. CDR1 and CDR2 (germline): LGHNA, YNFKEQ. The CDR3 loop reads CASSQVGGIVSYEQYF. The DNA for the CDR3 is TGTGCCAGCAGCCAAGTCGGGGGTATCGTCTCCTACGAGCAGTACTTC.

This clonotype was found many times. The chain couples TRBV5-4 to TRBJ2-5; D gene unclear. V was cut by 2 bases and J by 7 bases, with 6 bases left in between. Germline-derived CDR1 and CDR2 are SGHNT and YYREEE (reference sequence). The CDR3 is 11 amino acids. The CDR3 DNA is TGTGCCAGCAGCTTACTGGGGACCCAGTACTTC. Protein product: CASSLLGTQYF. Using reference TRBV5-4 and TRBJ2-5 for the parts outside the CDR3, the full variable domain is ETGVTQSPTHLIKTRGQQVTLRCSSQSGHNTVSWYQQALGQGPQFIFQYYREEENGRGNFPPRFSGLQFPNYSSELNVNALELDDSALYLCASSLLGTQYFGPGTRLLVL.

In its sample, this clonotype was seen many times. The genes are TRBV5-1 and TRBJ2-2; no firm D call. The germline V and J ends were trimmed by 4 bases and 0 bases, with 13 bases remaining between them. Per the germline V gene, CDR1 is SGHRS and CDR2 is YFSETQ. This CDR3 region has 16 residues. The CDR3 loop is CASSRAKTTNTGELFF. In DNA, the CDR3 is TGCGCCAGCAGCAGAGCGAAAACAACGAACACCGGGGAGCTGTTTTTT.

The chain joins TRBV20-1 to TRBJ1-4, with D maybe TRBD1 (5 bases). Trimming took off 4 bases at V and 5 bases at J, with 11 bases between the two ends. The CDR3 has 13 amino acids. Per germline, CDR1 DFQATT and CDR2 SNEGSKA (reference sequence). The CDR3 DNA is TGCAGTGCTACTGACAGCGCGAATGAAAAACTGTTTTTT. This translates into CSATDSANEKLFF.

This clonotype was counted at least ten times. This CDR3 is CASSLYFRSDTQYF. The DNA of the CDR3 is TGTGCCAGCTCACTATACTTCAGATCAGATACGCAGTATTTT. The J gene is TRBJ2-3, the V gene TRBV18, with D unclear. CDR3 length: 14 amino acids. Trimming stripped 4 bases from V and 4 bases from J, with 12 bases between. Germline lookup yields CDR1 KGHSH and CDR2 LQKENI. The entire variable domain, with the rest obtained from reference TRBV18 and TRBJ2-3, is as follows: NAGVMQNPRHLVRRRGQEARLRCSPMKGHSHVYWYRQLPEEGLKFMVYLQKENIIDESGMPKERFSAEFPKEGPSILRIQQVVRGDSAAYFCASSLYFRSDTQYFGPGTRLTVL.